This section outlines one T cell receptor (beta chain) sequence together with its context. No antigen is known for it. The sample is drawn from a study of CD8+ T cells in alopecia areata. J gave up 9 bases and V 5 bases, and 6 bases lay outside the gene matches. From germline, CDR1 is LNHDA and CDR2 SQIVND (reference sequence). The CDR3 is 13 residues long. Treatment specified: oral pan-JAK inhibitor, 5-10 mg twice daily. Investigators sorted PBMCs to obtain both CD4+ and CD8+ T cells. Points from the study as a whole: Tofacitinib did not eliminate many expanded lesional clones from scalp or blood. Normal skin's resident alphabeta T cells are sequenced alongside lesional scalp T cells. Lesional scalp, especially alopecia totalis/universalis, showed higher clonality than normal scalp.

Extraction and reverse transcription of RNA yielded cDNA as the sequencing template. Data came from immunoSEQ multiplex PCR; TCRdb stores just in-frame clones and leaves some out. The sample lists more than 200,000 clones, over 60% seen once, with roughly 4.2% in the top ten. This chain uses TRBV19 with TRBJ1-5; 8 positions match TRBD1. This material consisted of CD4+ T cells sorted from blood, taken at week 4, from a patient treated with tofacitinib. The sequence was obtained from a human donor with alopecia areata. CDR3 bases: TGTGCCAGTAGTTCGGACAGGGCGGCGCCCCAGCATTTT. Protein: CASSSDRAAPQHF.